This TCR beta chain was documented in a study of somatic mutations in cytotoxic T cells in rheumatoid arthritis. Study-wide context: There were some V beta antibody-stained T-cell populations flow-sorted at nearly 100% purity, and these included V beta1+ cells sequenced for TCRB.

Study conclusions and caveats: Only rheumatoid arthritis patients, not healthy controls, showed CD8+ clonality increasing with age. Among fewer than 80 patients, about eight showed a largest CD8+ clone that surpassed 20% of CD8+ cells. Relative to age-matched healthy controls, rheumatoid arthritis patients did not differ significantly in CD8+ T-cell clonality.

The CDR3 has 15 residues. Germline values: CDR1 MNHNS, CDR2 SASEGT. The table came from immunoSEQ multiplex PCR; TCRdb's copy has only in-frame clones and leaves some out. The table shows about 7,100 clones, with around 80% occurring only once. A word on this clone: What it recognizes is unknown.

This chain joins TRBV6-1 and TRBJ1-5, with D uncertain. This receptor was obtained from an adult with rheumatoid arthritis. Source material: CD8+ T cells sorted from blood. The CDR3 DNA reads TGTGGGAGTGGTGCCCCCACGGTAAGCAATCAGCCCCAGCATTTT. As protein: CGSGAPTVSNQPQHF.